The T cell receptor beta chain under discussion was sequenced for a study of cytomegalovirus exposure and HLA in healthy donors (dated by TCRdb to 2015 to 2018). As for the study more broadly: An earlier analysis of roughly 500 of the donors reported around 280 Gb of sequence data and some 110 million unique TCR beta sequences obtained from about 200 million T cells. An early release covering 550 to 650 HLA-typed donors comprised about 300 gigabases of sequencing data and approximately 80 million unique TCR sequences. Of the 350 to 400 genotyped donors, approximately 80% fell in the genetic ancestry cluster associated with self-reported Caucasian donors. The study aimed to test whether cataloging public T cell receptors could reveal signatures of past pathogen exposure. The T cell repertoires of under 750 subjects were profiled by immunosequencing and related to cytomegalovirus serostatus. A separate validation cohort of roughly 130 different subjects was used in addition to the approximately 700-subject first cohort. The study combined high-throughput TCR immunosequencing, statistical association of individual TCRs with disease status, and machine learning to predict cytomegalovirus infection status. In a later analysis, previously published TCR beta repertoires from 500 to 750 donors were re-analyzed and high-resolution HLA genotyping was added so that TCR occurrence patterns could be studied. Rather than drawing on any new phenotypic data, the later analysis identified candidate immune exposures from TCR beta sequences and the way those sequences occurred across donors. An earlier analysis of more than 450 of the donors used high-throughput TCR beta sequencing to judge whether each TCR beta V gene segment behaved as functional or pseudogenic. Donor age, sex, ethnicity and CMV serostatus were collected together with the repertoire data. A later genetic analysis took genome-wide SNP genotypes for about three fifths of the 666 donors and used that subset as a discovery cohort. All discovery cohort repertoires had been generated on a single sequencing platform. Class I and class II HLA loci were covered by the typing at four-digit resolution. The number of typed donors differed by locus: roughly 620-630 for A, B, C, DRB1 and DQB1; 522 for DQA1; 606 for DPA1; and about 450 for DPB1. Roughly 5 DR-DQ haplotypes were treated as single units for association and clustering because of strong linkage in the cohort. Among about 360 genotyped donors of the cohort, an average of roughly 240,000 unique TCR beta nucleotide sequences were sequenced per donor, around 20% of them non-productive. The paper as a whole reports these results and caveats: Because HLA typing was missing for some donors at each locus, association tests included only the typed subset. The only immune exposure information available for the cohort was CMV serostatus. An earlier analysis of around 600 of the donors showed that most TCR beta V segments appeared in productive rearrangements either about 87% or about 30% of the time, which broadly matched IMGT annotations. The authors suggested that the approach could potentially be extended to other disease states and immunological phenotypes. Roughly uniform sequencing depth across donors was assumed in presence/absence analyses, although this assumption may not hold. A later analysis found that most CMV-associated TCR beta chains appeared HLA-restricted, with HLA associations seemingly driven largely by CMV exposure. Compared with equally common non-associated chains, HLA-associated TCR beta chains in a later analysis were more clonally expanded and had lower generation probabilities. A further reported finding was that TCR beta sequences accurately predicted the HLA-A and HLA-B alleles for most subjects in the first cohort. At a false discovery rate of 0.05, a later analysis linked 16,951 TCR beta sequences to specific HLA alleles. Most TCR sequences were observed very rarely across donors, whereas some public TCRs were present in many individuals. Some IMGT-functional V segments, including TRBV6-2 and TRBV6-3, could not be told apart with the 87-base-pair reads, so those segments were excluded. Strong co-occurrence of HLA alleles, especially DR and DQ, made assigning TCR associations to individual alleles difficult. The cohort was sequenced for TCR beta chains only, and without alpha or paired-chain data the features that could be detected were limited. The study listed over 150 TCR beta chains as associated with cytomegalovirus. A few of the identified cytomegalovirus-associated TCR beta chains were confirmed in vitro to be specific for cytomegalovirus antigens. A cluster of highly shared sequence variants was judged likely to represent a technical artifact of the sequencing pipeline. Compared with the approximately 670-donor mean, donors in an Asian-associated ancestry cluster had fewer N-insertions in productive TCRs, according to a later genetic analysis. Some 16 rarely observed V segments, including chromosome 9 orphons, were excluded from the earlier analysis of several hundred of the donors because counts were too low. In both the original and validation cohorts, the classifier was reported to diagnose cytomegalovirus status with high specificity and sensitivity. A later analysis reported that several top co-occurrence clusters appeared linked to parvovirus B19, influenza, CMV and Epstein-Barr virus. Linkage disequilibrium might explain the correlated functional status among segregating V segments, but an unknown experimental factor could not be excluded. A later analysis found that TCR association rates varied across HLA loci, with DRB1 alleles showing the most associated TCRs and HLA-C alleles the fewest. An association between a missense DCLRE1C variant and V-gene and J-gene trimming of TCR beta chains was found in a later genetic analysis and replicated in an independent cohort.

The cohort was made up of approximately 670 healthy bone marrow donors. At the time of sampling, every cohort member was nominally healthy, though immune exposures that went unrecorded were likely present. Of the 700 or so cohort members, 250 to 300 had positive CMV serostatus and fewer than 400 had negative CMV serostatus, and CMV serostatus was not recorded for the donor. A peripheral blood sample was provided by each donor, and peripheral blood mononuclear cells were used for TCR beta sequencing. Genomic DNA was extracted from the blood cell samples with the Qiagen DNeasy Blood Extraction Kit. The library was prepared using the immunoSEQ multiplex PCR assay. A mixture of 60 forward primers for TCR Vbeta segments and 13 reverse primers for TCR Jbeta segments was used in the multiplex PCR. A multiplex PCR assay on genomic DNA amplified the CDR3 region of rearranged TCR beta genes. The Illumina HiSeq System was used to sequence the amplified TCR beta libraries as 87-base-pair reads. Turning to the authors' computational methods: Across the 640 or so repertoires, a later analysis counted roughly 84 million unique TCR beta chains, approximately 12 million of which were shared by at least two donors. A nearest-neighbor algorithm error-corrected the raw reads and collapsed the reads into unique sequences, merging closely related sequences to remove PCR and sequencing errors. Alignment of CDR3 sequences to IMGT reference sequences was used to assign V, D and J gene segments. Each retained sequence needed at least a six-nucleotide match to both a V gene segment and a J gene segment. A rearrangement was called productive if the CDR3 had no stop codons and remained in frame with V and J, and every other rearrangement was called non-productive. CDR3 was defined by IMGT convention, running from the second conserved V-encoded cysteine to the conserved J-encoded phenylalanine. Sequences without an unambiguous match to a single V gene segment were excluded from the earlier analysis of several hundred of the donors. An earlier analysis of approximately 590 of the donors classified V segments as functional when productive rearrangements were above 56.7% and as segregating when the standard deviation between donors was above 5%. A statistical classification framework was built to diagnose cytomegalovirus status from the catalog of TCR beta chain sequences. A later analysis assigned V and J genes by comparing TCR nucleotide sequences with IMGT/GENE-DB human TR gene sequences. The TCRdist pipeline was used in a later analysis to assign CDR3 sequences and most-parsimonious VDJ recombination scenarios. In a later analysis, every TCR beta chain was defined by the combination of its CDR3 amino acid sequence and its V-gene family, and reads without a unique V-gene family were dropped. To address suspected cross-contamination and a sequencing artifact, a later analysis removed around 590 highly shared, low-generation-probability nucleotide sequences. In a later analysis, a clonal expansion index was calculated for each public chain from normalized within-repertoire ranks of inferred template counts. In a later analysis, generation probabilities were computed with a VDJ recombination model fitted to out-of-frame rearrangements, and the resulting probabilities were checked against IGoR. In a later analysis, TCR-TCR, TCR-HLA and TCR-CMV co-occurrence was scored with hypergeometric tests, and a repertoire-size bias correction was applied to TCR pairs. In a later analysis, false discovery rates were estimated by permuting HLA or CMV assignments 20 times. In a later analysis, co-occurring TCRs were grouped using DBSCAN, and TCRdist sequence similarity was added for clustering within HLA-allele-positive subsets. Repertoires with fewer than 30,000 or more than 120,000 public chains, plus five repertoires with anomalous nucleotide sharing, were excluded from co-occurrence clustering. Sourced from immuneACCESS, this table was stored by TCRdb with only in-frame sequences that have V and J called. A share of the clones is absent; for the studies checked, an unresolved V gene accounts for under half, and the remainder has no known explanation. V, J and clone size reflect that table, while D and trimming were determined from the DNA. A total of over 200,000 clones appear in this sample, approximately 81% of them only once. Around 1.4% of the sample comes from the top ten.

From cysteine to phenylalanine, the CDR3 is 12 amino acids long. Just the 36-base CDR3 DNA is kept, in frame starting at base 1. CDR1 is given as SGDLS and CDR2 as YYNGEE, both from the germline V gene. A distance of 6 bases separates the germline ends of V and J, which lose 4 bases and 1 base respectively. Points on this clone: Its antigen is unknown. No base qualities exist here, and no much larger clone lies one base off it.

This receptor chain uses TRBV9 and TRBJ2-7, with the D gene not confidently named. The sample was PBMCs. The TCR originated in a human donor in good health. The CDR3 is CASSSESYEQYF. The DNA sequence reads TGTGCCAGCAGCAGTGAGTCCTACGAGCAGTACTTC.